This T cell receptor (beta chain) was observed in a study of blood T cell repertoires in COVID-19 (dated by TCRdb to the early 2020s). Regarding the complete study: Samples covering the acute and convalescent phases of COVID-19 were provided by collaborators in the United States, Italy and Spain. The material from the prospective study consisted of cDNA or gDNA derived from T cells, B-cell-depleted T cells, or PBMCs. Nearly every sample came with metadata listing a de-identified subject ID, COVID-19 status, age in years and sex. Samples were obtained from the ongoing ImmuneRACE study (first 160 participants) and from some 1,300 subjects provided by 6 global collaborators. The dataset comprised deeply sampled blood TCRbeta repertoires from subjects exposed to, actively infected with, or recovered from COVID-19. HLA class I and class II types, where available, came from metadata supplied by the sample provider rather than from assay-based typing. The repertoires were released in a freely available public database meant as a resource for research on the immune response to SARS-CoV-2.

TCRbeta CDR3 regions were amplified from genomic DNA by means of the immunoSEQ Assay, a bias-controlled multiplex PCR. The study's own analysis went as follows. Within the assay, amplification of reference gene primers was used to estimate how many nucleated cells each sample contained. Sequence reads were collapsed and filtered to measure the absolute abundance of every unique TCRbeta CDR3 rearrangement. For each sample, productive Simpson clonality was calculated by taking the square root of Simpson's diversity index across productive rearrangements. The source is immuneACCESS, and TCRdb retained only in-frame sequences with V and J called. Part of the clones is not carried over; for the studies checked, unresolved V genes explain less than half of this, and the remainder is unexplained. V and J calls and clone size are those listed in that table; D and trimming were worked out from the DNA. The sample table lists a few hundred thousand clones, 80% to 90% of them with a count of one. The ten top clones hold around 2.2% of the sample.

What the research found in general, with its limitations: The quantity of clinical and demographic metadata differed by source and by participant and was supplied without curation.

Participants in the prospective study were enrolled through a virtual design, were aged about 18 to 100 years, and lived in under 25 United States geographic areas. To assign participants to cohorts, the prospective study relied on clinical history that participants themselves reported in a screening survey and a study questionnaire. ImmuneRACE Cohort 3 recovered participants were defined by two consecutive negative NP/OP PCR tests, healthcare professional clearance, or symptom resolution. Mobile phlebotomists in the prospective study collected whole blood, serum and a nasopharyngeal or oropharyngeal swab from every participant. Participants in the prospective study had the option to provide additional blood draws and questionnaires over an approximately 2-month period. Prospective study blood samples were shipped either frozen or at room temperature before DNA extraction. On this clone itself: Its cognate antigen has yet to be identified. Per-nucleotide qualities are absent, and no much larger clonotype sits a single base away.

The CDR3 contains 16 residues, cysteine and phenylalanine counted. Solely the CDR3 DNA is kept, with 48 bases framed from the first base. This sequence uses TRBV21-1 and TRBJ2-1; TRBD2, as called in the table, went unchecked against the DNA. TRBV21-1 is labeled a pseudogene. Sequencing used PBMCs or T cells enriched from blood (not recorded which). This clonotype originated in a man aged 25 to 45 who had recovered from COVID-19. The base sequence is TGTGCCAGCCTCTTGAAGCTAGCGGGGGGGCACAATGAGCAGTTCTTC. The translation is CASLLKLAGGHNEQFF.